The next 22 T cell receptor beta chains were all read from a single sample in a study of blood T cell repertoires in COVID-19. Repertoires were generated with immunoSEQ multiplex PCR, while TCRdb's copy carries only in-frame clones and drops some. Of 160,000 or so clones listed, roughly 87% are singletons. The sequenced sample consisted of PBMCs or T cells enriched from blood (not recorded which). The receptors originated from a human donor with acute COVID-19. The donor label of this sample is uncertain.

As DNA, the CDR3 is TGTGCCACGGGAGGCACTAGCTACAATGAGCAGTTCTTC. Translated: CATGGTSYNEQFF. The J gene is TRBJ2-1, the V gene TRBV10-3; 7 bases align to TRBD2. This CDR3 region has 13 residues. Germline V gives CDR1 ENHRY, CDR2 SYGVKD. V was clipped by 10 bases and J by 3 bases; unmatched bases: 6.

The chain carries TRBV10-3 and TRBJ1-5, with 10 positions matching TRBD1. Per germline, CDR1 ENHRY and CDR2 SYGVKD. This CDR3 has 16 residues. After removal of 5 bases from V and 1 base from J, the junction contained 5 bases not matched to a gene. CDR3 loop: CAISLGTGESNQPQHF. The DNA of the CDR3 is TGTGCCATCAGTTTGGGGACAGGGGAAAGCAATCAGCCCCAGCATTTT.

J is TRBJ2-7 and V is TRBV7-8, with D unresolved. The V end lost 4 bases, the J end lost 1 base, and 11 bases lay between the germline ends. Germline values: CDR1 SGHVS, CDR2 FQNEAQ. The CDR3 length is 14 residues. The CDR3 here is CASSSQVESYEQYF. The DNA of the CDR3 is TGTGCCAGCAGCTCCCAGGTCGAATCCTACGAGCAGTACTTC.

The sample holds one count of this clone. The chain recombines TRBV4-3 with TRBJ1-4, with a possible D match to TRBD1 (5 bases). CDR1 is LGHNA, CDR2 YSLEER, per germline. This CDR3 is 15 amino acids long. The V and J ends lost 0 bases and 7 bases respectively, with 12 bases between them. The CDR3 reads CASSQDGRGGEKLFF. The CDR3 DNA reads TGCGCCAGCAGCCAAGATGGTAGGGGAGGTGAAAAACTGTTTTTT.

Written as DNA, the CDR3 is TGCGCCAGCAGCTTGGCCGTCCGCCCAACATACAATGAGCAGTTCTTC. Residues: CASSLAVRPTYNEQFF. V is TRBV5-1 and J is TRBJ2-1; D remains ambiguous. This CDR3 has 16 amino acids. V lost 0 bases and J 4 bases, leaving 14 bases between the germline ends. Germline-derived CDR1 and CDR2 are SGHRS and YFSETQ. Drawing the rest from reference TRBV5-1 and TRBJ2-1, the complete variable domain is KAGVTQTPRYLIKTRGQQVTLSCSPISGHRSVSWYQQTPGQGLQFLFEYFSETQRNKGNFPGRFSGRQFSNSRSEMNVSTLELGDSALYLCASSLAVRPTYNEQFFGPGTRLTVL.

The sample holds a few counts of this clone. The V call is TRBV30, the J call TRBJ2-5; 8 bases align to TRBD2. V trimming: 8 bases; J trimming: 1 base; junction bases outside the gene matches: 9. The CDR3 is 14 amino acids. Germline V gives CDR1 GTSNPN, CDR2 SVGIG (reference sequence). CDR3 amino acids: CALLRAGGQETQYF. DNA of the CDR3: TGTGCCCTGCTGAGGGCGGGGGGCCAAGAGACCCAGTACTTC.

The chain uses TRBV3-1 (or the pseudogene TRBV3-2) and TRBJ2-2; D might be TRBD1 (5 bases). Trimming cost V 2 bases and J 6 bases, with 10 bases left between them. The germline CDR1 and CDR2 sequences are LGHDT and YNNKEL (reference sequence). The CDR3 has 14 amino acids. As DNA, the CDR3 is TGTGCCAGCAGCCAATCAATGACAGCCGGGGAGCTGTTTTTT. It translates to CASSQSMTAGELFF.

The chain combines TRBV24-1 with TRBJ1-3; 10 positions agree with TRBD1. This CDR3 comprises 15 residues. Germline CDR1 KGHDR, CDR2 SFDVKD. After removal of 3 bases from V and 3 bases from J, the junction contained 1 base not matched to a gene. The CDR3 reads CATSDGQGGGNTIYF. Here the CDR3 DNA reads TGTGCCACCAGTGATGGACAGGGGGGTGGAAACACCATATATTTT.

The chain links TRBV6-4 to TRBJ2-7, with D possibly being TRBD1 (5 bases). CDR1 MRHNA and CDR2 SNTAGT come from the germline V gene. Trimming cost V 2 bases and J 5 bases, with 16 bases left between them. The CDR3 is 15 amino acids. CDR3 coding DNA: TGTGCCAGCAGTGACGGCGAAAGGGGCAGGCACGAGCAGTACTTC. The encoded protein is CASSDGERGRHEQYF.

This clone was observed a few times. The chain has TRBV7-9 and TRBJ1-6; 7 bases agree with TRBD1. The CDR3 is 15 amino acids. Trimming removed 5 bases from V and 9 bases from J; junction bases left unmatched: 10. CDR1 is SEHNR and CDR2 is FQNEAQ in the germline V gene (reference sequence). The CDR3 spells CASSETGEVGSPLHF. Here the CDR3 DNA reads TGTGCCAGCAGCGAAACAGGGGAGGTCGGTTCACCCCTCCACTTT. Complete variable domain (other parts from reference TRBV7-9 and TRBJ1-6): DTGVSQNPRHKITKRGQNVTFRCDPISEHNRLYWYRQTLGQGPEFLTYFQNEAQLEKSRLLSDRFSAERPKGSFSTLEIQRTEQGDSAMYLCASSETGEVGSPLHFGNGTRLTVT.

CDR3 amino acids: CASRAGTGAREQYF. CDR3 DNA: TGTGCCAGCAGGGCCGGGACAGGGGCGAGGGAGCAGTACTTC. V and J are TRBV6-5 and TRBJ2-7; the match to TRBD1 covers 10 bases. J lost 7 bases, V lost 6 bases, and 9 bases had no gene match. CDR1 MNHEY and CDR2 SVGAGI come from the germline V gene. The CDR3 contains 14 residues.

The genes are TRBV7-2 and TRBJ1-5; 7 bases are a match to TRBD1. CDR1 is SGHTA and CDR2 is FQGNSA in the germline V gene. V shed 7 bases and J 7 bases; nucleotides not matched to a gene: 4. The CDR3 loop spans 12 amino acids. In nucleotides, the CDR3 is TGTGCCAGCAACCGACAGGGCCAGCCCCAGCATTTT. Encoded protein: CASNRQGQPQHF.

CDR3 residues: CASSLAQRGGFRPGELFF. Written as DNA, the CDR3 is TGTGCCAGCAGCTTAGCCCAGCGGGGGGGCTTCCGACCCGGGGAGCTGTTTTTT. J is TRBJ2-2 and V is TRBV11-2; 10 bases align to TRBD2. The length of the CDR3 is 18 residues. Germline-derived CDR1 and CDR2 are SGHAT and FQNNGV. The V gene end was trimmed by 1 base and the J gene end by 6 bases; junction bases not matched to a gene: 11.

V is TRBV27 and J is TRBJ1-1; 8 bases are a match to TRBD1. The V gene's germline CDR1 is MNHEY and CDR2 SMNVEV (reference sequence). The V gene end was trimmed by 3 bases and the J gene end by 5 bases; junction bases not matched to a gene: 8. CDR3 size: 15 residues. CDR3 DNA sequence: TGTGCCAGCAGTTTGTCGACAGGGGTTTTGACTGAAGCTTTCTTT. It codes for CASSLSTGVLTEAFF.

This chain links TRBV4-1 with TRBJ2-3; D call uncertain. The CDR3 runs 15 residues. Germline-derived CDR1 and CDR2 are MGHRA and YSYEKL. With 2 bases removed from V and 6 bases from J, the gap between germline ends came to 15 bases. In DNA, the CDR3 is TGCGCCAGCAGCCAAAGTTGGAGCCAGTTTGATACGCAGTATTTT. Its protein is CASSQSWSQFDTQYF.

Only a few counts were recorded for this clone. The chain employs TRBV2 and TRBJ2-1; 9 positions agree with TRBD2. Trimming at V came to 1 base and at J to 0 bases, leaving 13 bases not matched to a gene. CDR1 is SNHLY, CDR2 FYNNEI, per germline. This CDR3 contains 20 residues. CDR3 amino acids: CASSEESRAGGPSSYNEQFF. CDR3 sequence (DNA): TGTGCCAGCAGTGAAGAGTCCCGAGCGGGGGGCCCCAGCTCCTACAATGAGCAGTTCTTC. The full variable domain, with the rest looked up from reference TRBV2 and TRBJ2-1, is EPEVTQTPSHQVTQMGQEVILRCVPISNHLYFYWYRQILGQKVEFLVSFYNNEISEKSEIFDDQFSVERPDGSNFTLKIRSTKLEDSAMYFCASSEESRAGGPSSYNEQFFGPGTRLTVL.

The genes are TRBV27 and TRBJ1-2; TRBD1 matches at 8 bases. The CDR3 is made up of 13 amino acids. Germline loops: CDR1 MNHEY, CDR2 SMNVEV (reference sequence). V shed 6 bases, J shed 6 bases, and the junction held 6 bases outside the gene matches. The CDR3 sequence is CASSQDRGDGYTF. In DNA form, the CDR3 reads TGTGCCAGCAGCCAAGACAGGGGCGATGGCTACACCTTC.

This clone has a single count. The chain links TRBV5-5 to TRBJ2-4, with D tentatively TRBD2 (6 bases). Trimming removed 5 bases from V and 1 base from J, with 19 bases in between. The CDR3 is 17 residues long. Germline CDR1 is SGHKS and CDR2 is YYEKEE (reference sequence). The CDR3 protein is CASSPGGGVMAKNIQYF. The CDR3 DNA sequence: TGTGCCAGCAGTCCCGGTGGAGGGGTGATGGCCAAAAACATTCAGTACTTC.

V and J are TRBV7-2 and TRBJ1-2; D uncertain. Between the trimmed V and J ends, which lost 5 bases and 4 bases, there was a span of 20 bases. The CDR3 spans 16 residues. Per the germline V gene, CDR1 is SGHTA and CDR2 is FQGNSA. The CDR3 sequence is CASSGRDAASFYGYTF. For the CDR3, the DNA is TGTGCCAGCAGCGGGAGGGATGCGGCCTCGTTCTATGGCTACACCTTC.

The genes are TRBV7-6 and TRBJ2-7; the D is unclear. V dropped 2 bases and J dropped 3 bases, with 11 bases sitting between them. The CDR3 extends over 14 amino acids. Germline V gene data show CDR1 as SGHVS and CDR2 as FNYEAQ. As DNA, the CDR3 is TGTGCCAGCAGCTTAAACGGAGCAGACTACGAGCAGTACTTC. This sequence encodes CASSLNGADYEQYF.

This clone was detected only once. This chain connects TRBV28 to TRBJ1-4; 10 positions agree with TRBD1. CDR3 size: 15 residues. V was pared by 5 bases and J by 6 bases, with 6 bases of the junction left unmatched. Germline V lookup: CDR1 MDHEN, CDR2 SYDVKM. The CDR3 region is CASSTSGTGDEKLFF. The CDR3, as DNA: TGTGCCAGCAGTACCTCCGGGACAGGGGATGAAAAACTGTTTTTT.

This chain uses TRBV3-1 (or the pseudogene TRBV3-2) with TRBJ2-7; 10 positions agree with TRBD1. The CDR3 loop spans 13 amino acids. CDR1 LGHDT and CDR2 YNNKEL come from the germline V gene (reference sequence). The CDR3 is CATDGTGAYEQYF. CDR3 in DNA: TGTGCAACCGACGGGACAGGGGCCTACGAGCAGTACTTC.